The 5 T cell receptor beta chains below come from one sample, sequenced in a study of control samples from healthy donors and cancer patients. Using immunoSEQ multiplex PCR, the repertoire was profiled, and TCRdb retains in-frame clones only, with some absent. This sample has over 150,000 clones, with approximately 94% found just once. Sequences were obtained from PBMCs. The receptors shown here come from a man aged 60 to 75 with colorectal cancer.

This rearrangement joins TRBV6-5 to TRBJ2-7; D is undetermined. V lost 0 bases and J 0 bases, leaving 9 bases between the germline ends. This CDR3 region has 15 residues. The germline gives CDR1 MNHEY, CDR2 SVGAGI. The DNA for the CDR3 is TGTGCCAGCAGTTACTCGGGGTTGAGCTCCTACGAGCAGTACTTC. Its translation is CASSYSGLSSYEQYF.

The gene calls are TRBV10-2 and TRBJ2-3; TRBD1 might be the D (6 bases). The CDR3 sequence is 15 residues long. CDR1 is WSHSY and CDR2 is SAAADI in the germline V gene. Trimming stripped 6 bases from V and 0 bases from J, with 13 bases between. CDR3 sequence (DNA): TGCGCCAGCAGGCCAGGGGCTGCGAGCACAGATACGCAGTATTTT. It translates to CASRPGAASTDTQYF.

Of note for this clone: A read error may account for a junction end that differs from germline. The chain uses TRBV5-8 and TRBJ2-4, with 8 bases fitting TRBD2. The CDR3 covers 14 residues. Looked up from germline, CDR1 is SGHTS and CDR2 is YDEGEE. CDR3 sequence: CASSAGGAINIQYF. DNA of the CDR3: TGTGCCAGCAGCGCCGGGGGGGCCATAAACATTCAGTACTTC.

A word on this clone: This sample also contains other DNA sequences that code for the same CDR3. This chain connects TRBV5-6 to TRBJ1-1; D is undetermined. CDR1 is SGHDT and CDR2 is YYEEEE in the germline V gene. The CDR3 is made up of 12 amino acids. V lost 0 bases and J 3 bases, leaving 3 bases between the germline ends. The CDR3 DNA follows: TGTGCCAGCAGCTTGGTCGACACTGAAGCTTTCTTT. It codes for CASSLVDTEAFF. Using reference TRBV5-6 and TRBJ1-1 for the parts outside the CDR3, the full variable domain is DAGVTQSPTHLIKTRGQQVTLRCSPKSGHDTVSWYQQALGQGPQFIFQYYEEEERQRGNFPDRFSGHQFPNYSSELNVNALLLGDSALYLCASSLVDTEAFFGQGTRLTVV.

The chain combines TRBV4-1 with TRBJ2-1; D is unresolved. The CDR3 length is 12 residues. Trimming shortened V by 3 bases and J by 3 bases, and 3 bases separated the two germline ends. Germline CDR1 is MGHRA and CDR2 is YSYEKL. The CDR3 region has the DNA TGCGCCAGCAGCCAGAACTACAATGAGCAGTTCTTC. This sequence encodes CASSQNYNEQFF.